The 22 T cell receptor beta chains in this list originate from one sample, sequenced in a study of T cell responses to AZD1222 COVID-19 vaccine. The assay was immunoSEQ multiplex PCR, and TCRdb's table has in-frame clones only and misses some. The repertoire consists of 150,000 to 200,000 clones, with around 92% occurring once and the leading ten covering roughly 4.4%. Material: peripheral blood, obtained on day 0 of MenACWY control vaccination. These receptors were collected from an adult in good health.

CDR3 residues: CASSNGGGTDTQYF. DNA for the CDR3: TGTGCCAGCAGCAACGGCGGGGGCACAGATACGCAGTATTTT. This chain uses TRBV7-2 with TRBJ2-3, with a possible D match to TRBD2 (6 bases). The CDR3 sequence is 14 residues long. Germline lookup yields CDR1 SGHTA and CDR2 FQGNSA. V was clipped by 5 bases and J by 1 base, with 10 bases between them.

The genes are TRBV12-3 or TRBV12-4 and TRBJ2-2; D is undetermined. The CDR3 covers 13 residues. V dropped 3 bases and J dropped 6 bases, with 8 bases sitting between them. CDR3 protein: CASSFSVSGELFF. The CDR3 nucleotides read TGTGCCAGCAGTTTCAGCGTGTCCGGGGAGCTGTTTTTT.

V and J are TRBV19 and TRBJ1-1; D is possibly TRBD1 (5 bases). This CDR3 contains 12 residues. The V gene lost 7 bases and the J gene lost 6 bases, with 12 bases spanning the gap. Germline V gives CDR1 LNHDA, CDR2 SQIVND (reference sequence). This chain's CDR3 is CASKGQGPEAFF. CDR3 in DNA: TGTGCCAGTAAGGGGCAGGGACCTGAAGCTTTCTTT. Full variable domain (outside the CDR3, taken from reference TRBV19 and TRBJ1-1): DGGITQSPKYLFRKEGQNVTLSCEQNLNHDAMYWYRQDPGQGLRLIYYSQIVNDFQKGDIAEGYSVSREKKESFPLTVTSAQKNPTAFYLCASKGQGPEAFFGQGTRLTVV.

This rearrangement joins TRBV7-3 to TRBJ2-1; no reliable D call. The CDR3 runs to 14 residues. CDR1 and CDR2 (germline): SGHTA, FQGTGA. Between the trimmed V and J ends, which lost 5 bases and 3 bases, there was a span of 11 bases. The CDR3 protein is CASSPQAGYNEQFF. DNA for the CDR3: TGTGCCAGCAGCCCTCAAGCTGGCTACAATGAGCAGTTCTTC.

The V and J genes are TRBV2 and TRBJ2-2; no clear D. The CDR3 is 15 amino acids. Germline V lookup: CDR1 SNHLY, CDR2 FYNNEI. The ends were cut back, 4 bases at V and 0 bases at J, with 9 bases in the middle. The CDR3 loop reads CASSVRHPNTGELFF. DNA for the CDR3: TGTGCCAGCAGTGTCCGACACCCGAACACCGGGGAGCTGTTTTTT.

CDR3 sequence: CASKTPGGLSSGNTIYF. In DNA, the CDR3 is TGTGCCAGCAAGACCCCGGGGGGACTTAGCTCTGGAAACACCATATATTTT. The chain employs TRBV28 and TRBJ1-3, with TRBD1 as a possible D gene (5 bases). The CDR3 extends over 17 amino acids. Trimming left V 7 bases short and J 0 bases short, with 19 bases between. Germline V CDR1 and CDR2: MDHEN, SYDVKM.

The rearrangement uses TRBV19 and TRBJ2-3, with 8 bases fitting TRBD2. The CDR3 runs 16 residues. The junction had 11 bases not matched to a gene; V was cut back by 5 bases and J by 4 bases. Germline assignment: CDR1 LNHDA and CDR2 SQIVND (reference sequence). For the CDR3, the DNA is TGTGCCAGTAGTCGGACGACCGGGAGGGCCTCAGATACGCAGTATTTT. It encodes CASSRTTGRASDTQYF.

This chain links TRBV3-1 (or the pseudogene TRBV3-2) with TRBJ2-3; D gene ambiguous. Germline CDR1 LGHDT, CDR2 YNNKEL (reference sequence). V was cut by 1 base and J by 6 bases, with 8 bases left in between. This CDR3 comprises 13 residues. The CDR3 here is CASSQVRADTQYF. The CDR3, as DNA: TGTGCCAGCAGCCAAGTACGGGCGGATACGCAGTATTTT.

This chain joins TRBV6-5 and TRBJ1-1; D not resolved. The CDR3 is made up of 13 amino acids. Germline V CDR1 and CDR2: MNHEY, SVGAGI. Trimming removed 2 bases from V and 5 bases from J, with 9 bases in between. Here the CDR3 DNA reads TGTGCCAGCAGTTACACACTCGGGACTGAAGCTTTCTTT. Translating it yields CASSYTLGTEAFF.

This chain connects TRBV28 to TRBJ1-2, with 7 bases matching TRBD1. The CDR3 is 13 amino acids. Germline-derived CDR1 and CDR2 are MDHEN and SYDVKM. J gave up 3 bases and V 6 bases, and 4 bases lay outside the gene matches. This chain's CDR3 is CASRRQGDYGYTF. DNA of the CDR3: TGTGCCAGCAGAAGACAGGGAGACTATGGCTACACCTTC.

This rearrangement joins TRBV7-2 to TRBJ2-7; D gene ambiguous. The CDR3 loop spans 14 amino acids. Trimming removed 2 bases from V and 3 bases from J, with 11 bases in between. Germline V gene sequence: CDR1 SGHTA, CDR2 FQGNSA. The CDR3: CASSLSSLNYEQYF. CDR3 DNA sequence: TGTGCCAGCAGCTTAAGTTCCCTCAACTACGAGCAGTACTTC.

The chain links TRBV4-2 to TRBJ2-2; TRBD2 matches 15 bases. Germline CDR1 LGHNA, CDR2 YNFKEQ. V lost 4 bases and J lost 2; bases outside the gene matches: 8. The CDR3 length is 19 residues. As DNA, the CDR3 is TGTGCCAGCAGCCCCCCTCCGGGACTAGCGGGGGGAAACACCGGGGAGCTGTTTTTT. This gives the protein CASSPPPGLAGGNTGELFF.

J is TRBJ1-1 and V is TRBV30; 7 positions match TRBD1. Trimming removed 3 bases from V and 1 base from J; junction bases left unmatched: 8. Germline CDR1 is GTSNPN and CDR2 is SVGIG (reference sequence). The CDR3 totals 15 residues. This CDR3 is CAWSHRTGGNTEAFF. The DNA for the CDR3 is TGTGCCTGGAGCCACCGGACAGGCGGGAACACTGAAGCTTTCTTT.

DNA of the CDR3: TGTGCCACCGGTTACGGTAATGGCTACACCTTC. Translating gives CATGYGNGYTF. This chain connects TRBV19 to TRBJ1-2; unclear D gene. V was pared by 10 bases and J by 6 bases, with 12 bases between. From germline, CDR1 is LNHDA and CDR2 SQIVND (reference sequence). The length of the CDR3 is 11 residues.

This sequence joins TRBV3-1 (or the pseudogene TRBV3-2) and TRBJ1-2, with D possibly matching TRBD1 (6 bases). This CDR3 has 13 amino acids. Germline V gene data show CDR1 as LGHDT and CDR2 as YNNKEL (reference sequence). V lost 1 base and J 7 bases, leaving 10 bases between the germline ends. The CDR3 nucleotides are TGTGCCAGCAGCCAAGTCCAGGGGTTTGGCTACACCTTC. The encoded protein is CASSQVQGFGYTF.

This clone was observed once. V and J are TRBV3-1 (or the pseudogene TRBV3-2) and TRBJ1-2; tentatively, D is TRBD1 (6 bases). V was trimmed by 1 base and J by 1 base, leaving 13 bases between them. Looked up from germline, CDR1 is LGHDT and CDR2 is YNNKEL (reference sequence). The CDR3 is 16 residues long. CDR3 region: CASSQGQAGLNYGYTF. The CDR3 DNA reads as TGTGCCAGCAGCCAAGGACAGGCAGGCCTTAACTATGGCTACACCTTC.

The chain recombines TRBV18 with TRBJ2-3; possible D gene TRBD1, 6 bases. The CDR3 extends over 16 amino acids. V was shortened by 3 bases and J by 0 bases, with 13 bases between the two germline ends. Per germline, CDR1 KGHSH and CDR2 LQKENI. The DNA for the CDR3 is TGTGCCAGCTCACCCGGGACAAAACCTAGCACAGATACGCAGTATTTT. Translating gives CASSPGTKPSTDTQYF.

In its sample, this clone was seen a few times. The chain has TRBV5-1 and TRBJ1-4; no firm D call. This CDR3 is built from 13 residues. The germline gives CDR1 SGHRS, CDR2 YFSETQ. Trimming took 0 bases from V and 8 from J, leaving 8 bases between them. The CDR3 sequence: CASSLEDGEKLFF. In DNA, the CDR3 is TGCGCCAGCAGCTTGGAGGACGGAGAAAAACTGTTTTTT.

V usage is TRBV29-1 and J usage is TRBJ1-5; D is ambiguous. Germline V gene sequence: CDR1 SQVTM, CDR2 ANQGSEA. CDR3 length equals 13 residues. V was clipped by 6 bases and J by 3 bases, with 12 bases between them. CDR3 sequence (DNA): TGCAGCGTCCGGACGGGGAACAATCAGCCCCAGCATTTT. Its protein product is CSVRTGNNQPQHF.

This chain joins TRBV6-2 or TRBV6-3 and TRBJ2-3; TRBD2 matches 8 bases. From germline, CDR1 is MNHEY and CDR2 SVGEGT. The CDR3 runs to 17 residues. V was clipped by 5 bases and J by 4 bases; unmatched bases: 14. CDR3 sequence (DNA): TGTGCCAGCAGTCCCTCCGGTGGCGGGGGGCAGCCAGATACGCAGTATTTT. This sequence encodes CASSPSGGGGQPDTQYF.

This chain uses TRBV24-1 with TRBJ2-1; 9 bases line up with TRBD1. Unmatched junction bases numbered 3, after V lost 3 bases and J lost 4 bases. CDR1 and CDR2 (germline): KGHDR, SFDVKD. The CDR3 extends over 15 amino acids. The CDR3 sequence is CATSDPGQGYNEQFF. The DNA of the CDR3 is TGTGCCACCAGTGATCCGGGACAGGGTTACAATGAGCAGTTCTTC.

This sequence joins TRBV28 and TRBJ1-6, with TRBD1 identical over 7 bases. In germline, CDR1 is MDHEN, CDR2 SYDVKM. The V segment lost 3 bases and the J segment 5 bases; nucleotides outside the gene matches: 1. The CDR3 has 14 amino acids. The CDR3: CASSFRGNNSPLHF. The CDR3 coding sequence is TGTGCCAGCAGTTTCAGGGGGAATAATTCACCCCTCCACTTT.